Below are 3 T cell receptor beta chains sequenced from a single sample in a study of T cells in Graves' hyperthyroidism and ophthalmopathy. Researchers amplified the TCR beta CDR3 regions from RNA transcripts. TCR CDR3 underwent first-round RT-PCR with the HTBI primer set. TCRdb used MiXCR to reprocess the multiplex PCR reads, holding one entry per CDR3 protein. The data show hundreds of thousands of distinct CDR3 sequences, approximately 14% seen once. The sample was blood. These TCRs come from a woman younger than 35 with Graves' hyperthyroidism.

The J gene is TRBJ1-1, the V gene TRBV20-1; no clear D gene. The V gene's germline CDR1 is DFQATT and CDR2 SNEGSKA (reference sequence). V gave up 5 bases and J gave up 7 bases, with 8 bases separating them. The CDR3 consists of 10 residues. CDR3 loop: CSAFALEAFF. CDR3 DNA sequence: TGCAGTGCTTTTGCGCTTGAAGCTTTCTTT.

The V and J genes are TRBV29-1 and TRBJ2-5; the D is unclear. The CDR3 has 13 residues. CDR1 is SQVTM, CDR2 ANQGSEA, per germline. Trimming shortened V by 4 bases and J by 1 base, and 10 bases separated the two germline ends. The CDR3 coding sequence is TGCAGCGTTGGTATGCACAGCCAAGAGACCCAGTACTTC. As protein: CSVGMHSQETQYF.

The gene calls are TRBV19 and TRBJ2-3; possible D gene TRBD2, 6 bases. Trimming took 11 bases from V and 0 from J, leaving 15 bases between them. This CDR3 is 14 amino acids long. Germline V gene data show CDR1 as LNHDA and CDR2 as SQIVND (reference sequence). The CDR3 reads CAASGLPSTDTQYF. The CDR3, as DNA: TGTGCCGCCTCGGGACTCCCTAGCACAGATACGCAGTATTTT. Drawing the rest from reference TRBV19 and TRBJ2-3, the complete variable domain is DGGITQSPKYLFRKEGQNVTLSCEQNLNHDAMYWYRQDPGQGLRLIYYSQIVNDFQKGDIAEGYSVSREKKESFPLTVTSAQKNPTAFYLCAASGLPSTDTQYFGPGTRLTVL.